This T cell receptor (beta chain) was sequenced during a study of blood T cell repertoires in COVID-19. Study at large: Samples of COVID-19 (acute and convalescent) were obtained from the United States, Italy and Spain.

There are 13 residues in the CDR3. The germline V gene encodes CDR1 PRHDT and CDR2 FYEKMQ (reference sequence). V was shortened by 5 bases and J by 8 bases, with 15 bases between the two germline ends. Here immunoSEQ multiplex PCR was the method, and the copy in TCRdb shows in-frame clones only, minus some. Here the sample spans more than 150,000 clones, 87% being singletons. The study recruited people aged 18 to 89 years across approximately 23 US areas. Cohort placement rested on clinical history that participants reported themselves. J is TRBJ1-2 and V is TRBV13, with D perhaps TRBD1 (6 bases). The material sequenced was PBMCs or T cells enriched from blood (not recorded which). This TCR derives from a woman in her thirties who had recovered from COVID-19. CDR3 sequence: CASSPGAFRGYTF. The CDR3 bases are TGTGCCAGCAGCCCAGGGGCTTTCCGCGGCTACACCTTC.